One sample yielded the 5 T cell receptor beta chains listed below, sequenced in a study of cytomegalovirus exposure and HLA in healthy donors. The repertoire was sequenced with immunoSEQ multiplex PCR; TCRdb's copy has only in-frame clones and lacks some. Found here are around 180,000 clones, approximately 88% of them singletons; the top ten hold roughly 7%. Sequenced material: PBMCs. These TCRs come from a man aged 18 to 35 in good health and CMV-seropositive.

The chain has TRBV30 and TRBJ1-1; 11 nucleotides agree with TRBD1. The germline V gene has CDR1 GTSNPN and CDR2 SVGIG (reference sequence). This CDR3 region has 13 residues. After removal of 0 bases from V and 10 bases from J, the junction contained 4 bases not matched to a gene. The CDR3 nucleotides read TGTGCCTGGAGTGTAGTCGGGACAGGGGGAGCTTTCTTT. It translates to CAWSVVGTGGAFF.

This sequence joins TRBV19 and TRBJ1-2, with TRBD1 identical over 11 bases. This CDR3 spans 15 amino acids. The junction had 4 bases not matched to a gene; V was cut back by 2 bases and J by 5 bases. Germline V gene sequence: CDR1 LNHDA, CDR2 SQIVND (reference sequence). The CDR3 here is CASSIRTGGVYGYTF. The CDR3 DNA sequence: TGTGCCAGTAGTATACGGACAGGGGGCGTTTATGGCTACACCTTC.

The chain couples TRBV5-1 to TRBJ2-5; perhaps TRBD2 as D (6 bases). Germline V gives CDR1 SGHRS, CDR2 YFSETQ. The V and J ends lost 6 bases and 5 bases respectively, with 14 bases between them. The CDR3 runs to 13 residues. CDR3 in DNA: TGCGCCAGCAAACTTACGGCGGGGGAGACCCAGTACTTC. As protein: CASKLTAGETQYF.

This clone was recorded a few times. CDR3 region: CAIPVSYEQYF. The CDR3 region has the DNA TGTGCCATTCCTGTCTCCTACGAGCAGTACTTC. The rearrangement joins TRBV25-1 to TRBJ2-7; the D is unclear. From germline, CDR1 is MGHDK and CDR2 SYGVNS. This CDR3 has 11 residues. V dropped 10 bases and J dropped 0 bases, with 7 bases sitting between them.

The gene calls are TRBV29-1 and TRBJ2-7, with 9 bases aligning to TRBD2. Germline CDR1 SQVTM, CDR2 ANQGSEA. Losses at the gene ends were 3 bases for V and 2 bases for J; bases not matched to a gene: 8. The CDR3 runs 15 residues. Here the CDR3 reads CSVEGAGGKAYEQYF. The CDR3 coding sequence is TGCAGCGTTGAGGGGGCGGGAGGGAAGGCCTACGAGCAGTACTTC.